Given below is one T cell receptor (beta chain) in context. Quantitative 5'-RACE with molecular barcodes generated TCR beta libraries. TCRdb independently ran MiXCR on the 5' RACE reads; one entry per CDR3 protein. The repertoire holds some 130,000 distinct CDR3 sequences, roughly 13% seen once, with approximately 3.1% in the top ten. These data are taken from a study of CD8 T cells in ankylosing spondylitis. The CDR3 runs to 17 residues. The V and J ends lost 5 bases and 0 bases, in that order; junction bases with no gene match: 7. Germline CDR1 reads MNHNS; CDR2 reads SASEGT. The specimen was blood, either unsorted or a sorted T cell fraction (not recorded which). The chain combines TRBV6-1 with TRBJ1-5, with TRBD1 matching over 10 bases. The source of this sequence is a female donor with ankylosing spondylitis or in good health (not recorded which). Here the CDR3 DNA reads TGTGCCAGCAGTCCCCAGGACAGGGGGTATAGCAATCAGCCCCAGCATTTT. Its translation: CASSPQDRGYSNQPQHF.